This TCR beta chain derives from a study of T cell repertoires in cytomegalovirus infection. Background on the study: Selection of CMV epitopes for the study included recently identified HLA-C-restricted and well-studied HLA-B-restricted ones. Public signatures in TCR beta pointed to CMV infection and matching HLA type.

V lost 0 bases and J lost 5, with 10 bases in between. Germline V gene data show CDR1 as SEHNR and CDR2 as FQNEAQ (reference sequence). CDR3 length: 15 residues. This clonotype was counted at least ten times. Its antigen is not known. One entry per CDR3 protein, called by TCRdb with MiXCR from the reads. The table lists about a million distinct CDR3 sequences, approximately 31% of them singletons. Whole-study findings and limits: Dominating the ex vivo response were TCR beta clonotypes that were CMV-specific and HLA-C-restricted. There were carriers of CMV plus the relevant HLA, and cumulative public TCR beta family frequency identified them.

The receptor was isolated from a human donor in good health (CMV status not recorded). Some clones in this sample may be carry-over from other donors' samples. The sequences come from cultured CD8+ T cells from PBMCs, collected from culture after CMV antigen stimulation. V gene TRBV7-9 combines with J gene TRBJ2-2; TRBD2 might be the D (6 bases). The CDR3 sequence is CASSLAKGRTGELFF. CDR3 DNA: TGTGCCAGCAGCTTAGCCAAGGGGAGGACCGGGGAGCTGTTTTTT.